The T cell receptor beta chain under discussion was sequenced for a study of blood T cell repertoires in COVID-19. Study-wide background: Samples taken during acute and convalescent COVID-19 were collected in the United States, Italy and Spain. T cells, B-cell-depleted T cells, or PBMCs provided the cDNA or gDNA that served as material.

Germline assignment: CDR1 SGDLS and CDR2 YYNGEE. This CDR3 is 14 amino acids long. The V gene end was trimmed by 4 bases and the J gene end by 4 bases; junction bases not matched to a gene: 6. Original processing methods: From reference gene primer amplification, estimates of nucleated cell counts were derived. Clones were sequenced by immunoSEQ multiplex PCR, and TCRdb holds only the in-frame ones, with some missing. For V, J and clone size, that table is used; D and trimming come from the DNA. The table has about 69,000 clones, 60% to 85% seen once. Input material: peripheral blood. The chain employs TRBV9 and TRBJ1-1; the match to TRBD1 covers 8 bases. This clonotype was obtained from a man in his 60s with acute or convalescent COVID-19. The CDR3 loop is CASSPMDRATEAFF. CDR3 coding DNA: TGTGCCAGCAGCCCGATGGACAGGGCCACTGAAGCTTTCTTT.